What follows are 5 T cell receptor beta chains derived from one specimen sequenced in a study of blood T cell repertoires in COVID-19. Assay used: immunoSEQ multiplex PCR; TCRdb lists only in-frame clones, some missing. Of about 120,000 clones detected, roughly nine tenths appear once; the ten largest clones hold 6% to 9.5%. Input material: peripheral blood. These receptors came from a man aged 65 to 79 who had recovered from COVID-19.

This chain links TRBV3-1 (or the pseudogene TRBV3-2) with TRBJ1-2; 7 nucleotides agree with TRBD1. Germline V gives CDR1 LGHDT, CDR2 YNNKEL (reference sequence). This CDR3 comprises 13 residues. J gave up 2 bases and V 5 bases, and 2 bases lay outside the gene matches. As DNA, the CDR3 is TGTGCCAGCAGCGTACAGGGGAACTATGGCTACACCTTC. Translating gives CASSVQGNYGYTF.

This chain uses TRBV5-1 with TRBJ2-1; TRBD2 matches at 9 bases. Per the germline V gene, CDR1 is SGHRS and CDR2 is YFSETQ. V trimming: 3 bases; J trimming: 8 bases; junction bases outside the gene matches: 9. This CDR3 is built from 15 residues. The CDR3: CASSYTTGTSYEQFF. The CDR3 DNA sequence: TGCGCCAGCAGCTATACTACCGGGACTAGCTATGAGCAGTTCTTC. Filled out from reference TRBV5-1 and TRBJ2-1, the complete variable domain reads KAGVTQTPRYLIKTRGQQVTLSCSPISGHRSVSWYQQTPGQGLQFLFEYFSETQRNKGNFPGRFSGRQFSNSRSEMNVSTLELGDSALYLCASSYTTGTSYEQFFGPGTRLTVL.

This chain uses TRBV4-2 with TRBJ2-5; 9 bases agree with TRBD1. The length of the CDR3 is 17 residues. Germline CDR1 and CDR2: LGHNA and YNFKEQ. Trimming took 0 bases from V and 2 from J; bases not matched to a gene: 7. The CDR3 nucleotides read TGTGCCAGCAGCCAAGACAAGGGGACAGGGCGTCAAGAGACCCAGTACTTC. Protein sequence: CASSQDKGTGRQETQYF.

The DNA for the CDR3 is TGTGCCAGCAGGCGGGGACAGAATGAAAAACTGTTTTTT. The encoded protein is CASRRGQNEKLFF. This chain links TRBV7-2 with TRBJ1-4; 7 bases fit TRBD1. CDR1 is SGHTA and CDR2 is FQGNSA in the germline V gene. V shed 6 bases and J 5 bases; nucleotides not matched to a gene: 3. CDR3 length equals 13 residues.

The CDR3, as DNA: TGTGCCAGCAGCCCATCAGCGACTAGCGGGGGGCAAGAGACCCAGTACTTC. It specifies CASSPSATSGGQETQYF. The chain combines TRBV4-2 with TRBJ2-5; 13 nucleotides match TRBD2. With 4 bases clipped from V and 2 bases from J, the junction kept 7 bases outside the gene matches. The CDR3 loop spans 17 amino acids. Germline CDR1 and CDR2: LGHNA and YNFKEQ.